The 21 T cell receptor beta chains listed next were all sequenced from one sample in a study of blood T cell repertoires in COVID-19. Using immunoSEQ multiplex PCR, the repertoire was profiled, and TCRdb retains in-frame clones only, with some absent. The table has 70,000 to 100,000 clones, roughly 86% seen once. Sequencing used peripheral blood. The source of these receptors is a man aged 50 or older with active or convalescent COVID-19.

The CDR3 here is CASSSGQLYEQYV. In DNA, the CDR3 is TGTGCCAGCAGTTCGGGACAGCTTTACGAGCAGTACGTC. The chain carries TRBV28 and TRBJ2-7; TRBD1 aligns across 7 bases. Germline values: CDR1 MDHEN, CDR2 SYDVKM. The CDR3 length is 13 residues. Unmatched junction bases numbered 4, after V lost 4 bases and J lost 4 bases.

V and J are TRBV5-1 and TRBJ2-1, with a weak D call TRBD1 (5 bases). The CDR3 length is 15 residues. CDR1 and CDR2 from the germline V gene are SGHRS and YFSETQ. Trimming shortened V by 1 base and J by 0 bases, and 8 bases separated the two germline ends. The CDR3: CASSLTGNSYNEQFF. CDR3 DNA sequence: TGCGCCAGCAGCTTGACAGGCAACTCCTACAATGAGCAGTTCTTC. Full variable domain (missing parts from reference TRBV5-1 and TRBJ2-1): KAGVTQTPRYLIKTRGQQVTLSCSPISGHRSVSWYQQTPGQGLQFLFEYFSETQRNKGNFPGRFSGRQFSNSRSEMNVSTLELGDSALYLCASSLTGNSYNEQFFGPGTRLTVL.

The chain employs TRBV7-2 and TRBJ2-3; D is undetermined. Deletions cut 1 base from V and 5 bases from J, with 7 bases between. In germline, CDR1 is SGHTA, CDR2 FQGNSA. CDR3 size: 13 residues. CDR3 protein: CASSLDFGDTQYF. In nucleotides, the CDR3 is TGTGCCAGCAGCTTAGACTTCGGAGATACGCAGTATTTT.

The CDR3: CASSQQTGSSYEQYF. For the CDR3, the DNA is TGCGCCAGCAGCCAACAGACAGGGAGCTCCTACGAGCAGTACTTC. V gene TRBV4-1 combines with J gene TRBJ2-7; 7 positions match TRBD1. The length of the CDR3 is 15 residues. CDR1 is MGHRA, CDR2 YSYEKL, per germline. V trimming: 2 bases; J trimming: 0 bases; junction bases outside the gene matches: 4.

The chain uses TRBV2 and TRBJ1-1; the D gene is possibly TRBD1 (6 bases). The V end lost 6 bases, the J end lost 8 bases, and 13 bases lay between the germline ends. This CDR3 is built from 12 residues. In germline, CDR1 is SNHLY, CDR2 FYNNEI. The CDR3 sequence is CASRDDTGEAFF. Written as DNA, the CDR3 is TGTGCCAGCAGGGATGATACAGGGGAAGCTTTCTTT.

This chain connects TRBV7-9 to TRBJ2-5; 7 nucleotides line up with TRBD2. Per the germline V gene, CDR1 is SEHNR and CDR2 is FQNEAQ (reference sequence). Losses at the gene ends were 4 bases for V and 4 bases for J; bases not matched to a gene: 6. CDR3 length equals 14 residues. Written as DNA, the CDR3 is TGTGCCAGCAGCTGGGGGGGTCGGGGAGAGACCCAGTACTTC. It yields the protein CASSWGGRGETQYF.

CDR3 coding DNA: TGTGCCACCACCACGAGGGTAGCGGGGGGGATCAATGAGCAGTTCTTC. Its translation: CATTTRVAGGINEQFF. The rearrangement links TRBV24-1 to TRBJ2-1; TRBD2 matches 11 bases. Germline V gene data show CDR1 as KGHDR and CDR2 as SFDVKD. The V segment lost 8 bases and the J segment 6 bases; nucleotides outside the gene matches: 11. The CDR3 consists of 16 residues.

This clone was detected only once. The chain uses TRBV5-1 and TRBJ1-1; D possibly corresponds to TRBD1 (5 bases). Germline V gene sequence: CDR1 SGHRS, CDR2 YFSETQ. CDR3 size: 15 residues. Trimming stripped 6 bases from V and 3 bases from J, with 18 bases between. CDR3 region: CASKSSWGLYTEAFF. For the CDR3, the DNA is TGCGCCAGCAAGTCGTCCTGGGGACTATACACTGAAGCTTTCTTT.

V is TRBV12-1 and J is TRBJ2-7; the table names TRBD1, a call not compared with the DNA. TRBV12-1 represents a pseudogene. The CDR3 runs 16 residues. Here the CDR3 reads CASSSLALRTGIEQYF. CDR3 in DNA: TGTGCCAGCAGCTCCTTAGCCCTCAGGACAGGCATCGAGCAGTACTTC.

The chain carries TRBV12-5 and TRBJ2-2; weak D call: TRBD1 (5 bases). The CDR3 runs to 17 residues. Trimming stripped 2 bases from V and 3 bases from J, with 16 bases between. The germline V gene encodes CDR1 LGHNT and CDR2 FRNRAP. The CDR3 spells CASGLLLTVGDTGELFF. In nucleotides, the CDR3 is TGTGCTAGTGGTTTGTTACTCACCGTAGGGGACACCGGGGAGCTGTTTTTT.

This rearrangement joins TRBV29-1 to TRBJ1-2; D gene unclear. Between the trimmed V and J ends, which lost 1 base and 4 bases, there was a span of 10 bases. CDR1 is SQVTM and CDR2 is ANQGSEA in the germline V gene. There are 13 residues in the CDR3. DNA of the CDR3: TGCAGCGTTGAAGTCTCCAGCGGCTATGGCTACACCTTC. Its translation is CSVEVSSGYGYTF.

This chain connects TRBV28 to TRBJ1-5; possibly TRBD1 for D (6 bases). The CDR3 sequence is 13 residues long. Trimming pared 6 bases from V and 4 bases from J, leaving 10 bases between. Germline lookup yields CDR1 MDHEN and CDR2 SYDVKM. As DNA, the CDR3 is TGTGCCAGCAGATTTCAGGGGAATCAGCCCCAGCATTTT. Protein sequence: CASRFQGNQPQHF.

The chain is built from TRBV10-3 and TRBJ1-1; tentatively, D is TRBD1 (5 bases). This CDR3 comprises 14 residues. Per germline, CDR1 ENHRY and CDR2 SYGVKD. V lost 7 bases and J 1 base, leaving 13 bases between the germline ends. The chain's CDR3 is CAIKAGIGNTEAFF. The CDR3 DNA follows: TGTGCCATCAAGGCAGGGATTGGGAACACTGAAGCTTTCTTT.

The chain links TRBV5-1 to TRBJ1-4; 10 nucleotides agree with TRBD1. The V gene end was trimmed by 4 bases and the J gene end by 8 bases; junction bases not matched to a gene: 11. Germline V CDR1 and CDR2: SGHRS, YFSETQ. The CDR3 loop spans 16 amino acids. CDR3 region: CASSPRGGQGNEKLFF. CDR3 in DNA: TGCGCCAGCAGCCCGCGAGGGGGACAGGGGAACGAAAAACTGTTTTTT.

V is TRBV5-4 and J is TRBJ1-2; possibly TRBD1 for D (5 bases). This CDR3 is 15 amino acids long. Per germline, CDR1 SGHNT and CDR2 YYREEE (reference sequence). V was cut by 4 bases and J by 2 bases, with 15 bases left in between. CDR3 sequence reads: CASSPDRGTNYGYTF. CDR3 in DNA: TGTGCCAGCAGCCCCGACCGGGGGACCAACTATGGCTACACCTTC.

J is TRBJ2-7 and V is TRBV12-3 or TRBV12-4; weak D call: TRBD2 (5 bases). The CDR3 sequence is 12 residues long. Trimming shortened V by 7 bases and J by 6 bases, and 13 bases separated the two germline ends. The CDR3 DNA reads TGTGCCAGCAAGAGTCTGGGAGCCGAGCAGTACTTC. Translating it yields CASKSLGAEQYF.

The chain employs TRBV3-1 (or the pseudogene TRBV3-2) and TRBJ1-1, with D perhaps TRBD1 (6 bases). CDR1 and CDR2 (germline): LGHDT, YNNKEL (reference sequence). The CDR3 is 15 amino acids. V was trimmed by 1 base and J by 6 bases, leaving 15 bases between them. Here the CDR3 reads CASSQGLIGGSEAFF. The DNA of the CDR3 is TGTGCCAGCAGCCAAGGACTAATAGGGGGATCTGAAGCTTTCTTT.

V and J are TRBV10-3 and TRBJ2-7; TRBD1 matches 12 bases. Unmatched junction bases numbered 4, after V lost 5 bases and J lost 2 bases. CDR1 and CDR2 from the germline V gene are ENHRY and SYGVKD. The CDR3 has 15 amino acids. The CDR3, as DNA: TGTGCCATCAGTTCCGGGACAGGGGGCACCTACGAGCAGTACTTC. Translated, it gives CAISSGTGGTYEQYF.

The chain employs TRBV7-9 and TRBJ2-7, with D maybe TRBD1 (6 bases). The CDR3 has 16 amino acids. With 8 bases removed from V and 3 bases from J, the gap between germline ends came to 23 bases. The germline CDR1 and CDR2 sequences are SEHNR and FQNEAQ (reference sequence). The CDR3 loop is CASSDVGGQSYYEQYF. In DNA, the CDR3 is TGTGCCAGCTCAGACGTTGGAGGACAGTCTTACTACGAGCAGTACTTC. Complete variable domain (other parts from reference TRBV7-9 and TRBJ2-7): DTGVSQNPRHKITKRGQNVTFRCDPISEHNRLYWYRQTLGQGPEFLTYFQNEAQLEKSRLLSDRFSAERPKGSFSTLEIQRTEQGDSAMYLCASSDVGGQSYYEQYFGPGTRLTVT.

V is TRBV6-2 or TRBV6-3 and J is TRBJ1-2; weak D call: TRBD1 (6 bases). Per the germline V gene, CDR1 is MNHEY and CDR2 is SVGEGT. This CDR3 spans 15 amino acids. Between the trimmed V and J ends, which lost 2 bases and 0 bases, there was a span of 10 bases. CDR3 amino acids: CASSYVRQANYGYTF. The CDR3 DNA is TGTGCCAGCAGTTACGTCCGACAGGCTAACTATGGCTACACCTTC.

V gene TRBV12-3 or TRBV12-4 combines with J gene TRBJ2-2; D not certain. The CDR3 is 11 residues long. The V gene lost 7 bases and the J gene lost 5 bases, with 5 bases spanning the gap. CDR3 DNA: TGTGCCAGCAAGGAGACCGGGGAGCTGTTTTTT. This gives the protein CASKETGELFF.